These 11 T cell receptor beta chains originate from one sample sequenced in a study of T cells expressing NK-cell markers. TCRdb re-called the 5' RACE reads, yielding one record per CDR3 amino acid sequence without DNA. This sample carries under 600,000 distinct CDR3 sequences, with approximately 1.4% going to the ten biggest clones. The specimen sequenced was blood T cells: a sorted CD56 or NKG2C T cell subset, CD4+ or CD8+ T cells, or bulk PBMC T cells (not recorded which). These receptor sequences come from a woman aged 45-59 years in good health.

The CDR3 is CASSLPGGGEQFF. This chain joins TRBV5-1 and TRBJ2-1; TCRdb's D gene call, TRBD1, goes unchecked for lack of DNA. Germline V lookup: CDR1 SGHRS, CDR2 YFSETQ. This CDR3 is built from 13 residues.

The chain carries TRBV21-1 and TRBJ2-1; without DNA, the TCRdb call of TRBD2 cannot be checked. TRBV21-1 is listed as a pseudogene. CDR3 size: 14 residues. The CDR3 here is CASSFRAPKNEQFF.

The gene calls are TRBV6-1 and TRBJ2-7; TCRdb reports TRBD1, a call that lacks DNA to check it against. The CDR3 contains 15 residues. From germline, CDR1 is MNHNS and CDR2 SASEGT. This chain's CDR3 is CASSEAYPSPYEQYF.

The chain recombines TRBV11-3 with TRBJ2-2; the TRBD2 assignment by TCRdb is unverifiable without DNA. Per germline, CDR1 SGHNT and CDR2 YENEEA. The CDR3 loop spans 18 amino acids. The CDR3 sequence: CASSTNPGLAGWWGELFF.

The chain is built from TRBV7-9 and TRBJ2-1; TCRdb gives TRBD2 as the D gene, but with no DNA this cannot be confirmed. CDR3 length: 17 residues. Germline CDR1 and CDR2: SEHNR and FQNEAQ (reference sequence). This CDR3 is CASSPGSSPITYNEQFF. The full variable domain, with the rest looked up from reference TRBV7-9 and TRBJ2-1, is DTGVSQNPRHKITKRGQNVTFRCDPISEHNRLYWYRQTLGQGPEFLTYFQNEAQLEKSRLLSDRFSAERPKGSFSTLEIQRTEQGDSAMYLCASSPGSSPITYNEQFFGPGTRLTVL.

The chain joins TRBV15 to TRBJ2-7; TCRdb picks TRBD1, but there is no DNA to check that call. The germline gives CDR1 LNHNV, CDR2 YYDKDF (reference sequence). This CDR3 region has 15 residues. The CDR3 sequence: CATSKAGTGPNEQYF.

This chain joins TRBV7-8 and TRBJ2-5; TCRdb designates TRBD1, a call that cannot be tested without DNA. Per germline, CDR1 SGHVS and CDR2 FQNEAQ. The CDR3 is 13 residues long. The CDR3 is CASIGQAQETQYF. Full variable domain (missing parts from reference TRBV7-8 and TRBJ2-5): GAGVSQSPRYKVAKRGQDVALRCDPISGHVSLFWYQQALGQGPEFLTYFQNEAQLDKSGLPSDRFFAERPEGSVSTLKIQRTQQEDSAVYLCASIGQAQETQYFGPGTRLLVL.

V gene TRBV6-5 combines with J gene TRBJ1-1; TCRdb's D gene call, TRBD1, goes unchecked for lack of DNA. CDR3 length equals 18 residues. The germline V gene encodes CDR1 MNHEY and CDR2 SVGAGI. CDR3 loop: CASSPLAGRGIMNTEAFF.

The V and J genes are TRBV6-5 and TRBJ1-5; absent DNA, TCRdb's TRBD1 call cannot be checked. This CDR3 is 15 amino acids long. The V gene's germline CDR1 is MNHEY and CDR2 SVGAGI. This CDR3 reads CASSQGGAGERPQHF.

The chain is built from TRBV7-2 and TRBJ2-7. The germline V gene encodes CDR1 SGHTA and CDR2 FQGNSA. The CDR3 consists of 14 residues. The CDR3 sequence is CASSYRWSSYEQYF.

The rearrangement links TRBV27 to TRBJ1-6; the D call from TCRdb, TRBD1, cannot be confirmed without DNA. The CDR3 is made up of 15 amino acids. The V gene's germline CDR1 is MNHEY and CDR2 SMNVEV (reference sequence). CDR3 sequence reads: CASSIRDRENSPLHF.